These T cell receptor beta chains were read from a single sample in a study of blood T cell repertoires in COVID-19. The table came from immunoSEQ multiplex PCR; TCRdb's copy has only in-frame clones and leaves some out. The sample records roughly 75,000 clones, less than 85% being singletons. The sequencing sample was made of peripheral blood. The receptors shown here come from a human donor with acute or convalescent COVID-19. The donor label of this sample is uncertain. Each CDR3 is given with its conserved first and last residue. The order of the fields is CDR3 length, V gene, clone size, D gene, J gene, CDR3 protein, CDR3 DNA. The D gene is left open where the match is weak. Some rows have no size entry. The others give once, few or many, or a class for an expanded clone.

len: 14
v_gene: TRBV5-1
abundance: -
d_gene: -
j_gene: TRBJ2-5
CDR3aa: CASSTDWAQETQYF
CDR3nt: TGCGCCAGCAGTACGGACTGGGCTCAAGAGACCCAGTACTTC

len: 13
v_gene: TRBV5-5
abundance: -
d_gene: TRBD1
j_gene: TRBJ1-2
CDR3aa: CASIHGTGDGYTF
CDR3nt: TGTGCCAGCATCCACGGGACAGGGGATGGCTACACCTTC

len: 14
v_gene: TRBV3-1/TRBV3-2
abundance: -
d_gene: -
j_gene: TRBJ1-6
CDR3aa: CASTHWQGGSPLHF
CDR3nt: TGTGCCAGCACCCATTGGCAGGGAGGATCACCCCTCCACTTT

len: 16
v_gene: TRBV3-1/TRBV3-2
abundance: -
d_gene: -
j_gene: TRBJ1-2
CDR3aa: CASSLGGRESDYGYTF
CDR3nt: TGTGCCAGCAGCCTTGGTGGCCGGGAATCGGACTATGGCTACACCTTC

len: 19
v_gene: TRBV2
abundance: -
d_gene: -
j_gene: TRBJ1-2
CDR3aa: CASPLLLTGPGRANYGYTF
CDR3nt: TGTGCCAGCCCGCTGTTACTCACAGGGCCCGGGAGGGCTAACTATGGCTACACCTTC

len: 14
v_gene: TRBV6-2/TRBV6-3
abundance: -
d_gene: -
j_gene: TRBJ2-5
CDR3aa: CASSKSGQLWTQYF
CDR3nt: TGTGCCAGCAGCAAATCGGGTCAACTTTGGACCCAGTACTTC

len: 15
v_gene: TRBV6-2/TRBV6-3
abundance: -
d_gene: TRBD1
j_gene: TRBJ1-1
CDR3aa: CASSHRTGGSTEAFF
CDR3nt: TGTGCCAGCAGTCATCGGACAGGGGGAAGCACTGAAGCTTTCTTT

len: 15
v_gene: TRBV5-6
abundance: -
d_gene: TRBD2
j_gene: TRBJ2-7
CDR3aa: CASSVSGREGREQYF
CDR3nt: TGTGCCAGCAGCGTTAGCGGGAGGGAGGGGCGTGAGCAGTACTTC

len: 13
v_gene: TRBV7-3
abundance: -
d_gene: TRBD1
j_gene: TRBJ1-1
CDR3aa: CASSVTGGSEAFF
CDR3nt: TGTGCCAGCAGCGTGACAGGGGGATCTGAAGCTTTCTTT

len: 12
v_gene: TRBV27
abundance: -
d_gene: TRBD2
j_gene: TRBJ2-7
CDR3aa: CATKAGGYEQYF
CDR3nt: TGTGCCACGAAAGCGGGAGGGTACGAGCAGTACTTC

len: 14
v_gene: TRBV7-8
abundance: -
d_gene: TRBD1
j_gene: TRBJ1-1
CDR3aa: CASSPQGGLTEAFF
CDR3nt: TGTGCCAGCAGCCCGCAAGGGGGCCTCACTGAAGCTTTCTTT

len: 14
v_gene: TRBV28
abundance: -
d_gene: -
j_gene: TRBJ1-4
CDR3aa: CASSLGRSYEKLFF
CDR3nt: TGTGCCAGCAGTTTGGGCAGGTCTTATGAAAAACTGTTTTTT

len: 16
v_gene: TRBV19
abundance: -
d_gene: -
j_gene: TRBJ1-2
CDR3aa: CASSTRGRSMGYGYTF
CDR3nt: TGTGCCAGTAGTACCAGGGGCCGCTCCATGGGCTATGGCTACACCTTC

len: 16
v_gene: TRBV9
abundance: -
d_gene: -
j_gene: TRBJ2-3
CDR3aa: CASSVGSGQSPDTQYF
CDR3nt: TGTGCCAGCAGCGTAGGATCCGGACAATCTCCAGATACGCAGTATTTT

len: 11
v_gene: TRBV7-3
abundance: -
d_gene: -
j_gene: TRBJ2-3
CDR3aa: CASEWSGTQYF
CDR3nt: TGTGCCAGCGAGTGGTCTGGTACGCAGTATTTT

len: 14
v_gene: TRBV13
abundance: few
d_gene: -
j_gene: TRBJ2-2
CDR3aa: CASSEGYGTGELFF
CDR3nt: TGTGCCAGCAGCGAGGGCTATGGCACCGGGGAGCTGTTTTTT

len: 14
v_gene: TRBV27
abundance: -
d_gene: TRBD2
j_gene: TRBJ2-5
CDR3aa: CASRRTGGLETQYF
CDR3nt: TGTGCCAGCCGGCGAACGGGAGGGCTGGAGACCCAGTACTTC

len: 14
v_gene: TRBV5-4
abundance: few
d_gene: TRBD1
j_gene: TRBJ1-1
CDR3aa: CASSWGQGAGEAFF
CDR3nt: TGTGCCAGCAGCTGGGGACAGGGGGCTGGTGAAGCTTTCTTT

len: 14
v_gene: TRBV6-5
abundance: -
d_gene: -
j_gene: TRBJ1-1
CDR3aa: CASKGHLEGTEAFF
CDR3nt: TGTGCCAGCAAGGGACACCTCGAAGGCACTGAAGCTTTCTTT

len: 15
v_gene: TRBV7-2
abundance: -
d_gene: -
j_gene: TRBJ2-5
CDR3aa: CASRFIEDSVETQYF
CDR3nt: TGTGCCAGCAGGTTCATTGAGGACTCGGTCGAGACCCAGTACTTC

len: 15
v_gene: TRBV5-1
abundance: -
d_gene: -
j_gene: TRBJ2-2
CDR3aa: CASSSMTGNTGELFF
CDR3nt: TGCGCCAGCAGCTCAATGACGGGGAACACCGGGGAGCTGTTTTTT

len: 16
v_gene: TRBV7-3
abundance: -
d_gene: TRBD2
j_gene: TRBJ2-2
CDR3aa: CASSRTSGRDTGELFF
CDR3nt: TGTGCCAGCAGCCGAACTAGCGGGAGAGACACCGGGGAGCTGTTTTTT

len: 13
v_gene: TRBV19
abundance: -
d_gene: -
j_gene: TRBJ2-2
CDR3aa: CASTRLVSGELFF
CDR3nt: TGTGCCAGTACTCGGTTAGTGTCGGGGGAGCTGTTTTTT

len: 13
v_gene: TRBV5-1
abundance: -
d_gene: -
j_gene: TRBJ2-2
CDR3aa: CASSPTGTGELFF
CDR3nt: TGCGCCAGCAGCCCAACAGGGACCGGGGAGCTGTTTTTT

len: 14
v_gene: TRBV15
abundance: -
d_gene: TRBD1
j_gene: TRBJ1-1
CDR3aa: CATSSRQGNTEAFF
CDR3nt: TGTGCCACCAGCAGTCGACAGGGGAACACTGAAGCTTTCTTT

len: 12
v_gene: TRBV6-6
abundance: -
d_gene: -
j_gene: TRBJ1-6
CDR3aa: CASGPLSSPLHF
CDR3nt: TGTGCCAGCGGGCCGTTGAGTTCACCCCTCCACTTT

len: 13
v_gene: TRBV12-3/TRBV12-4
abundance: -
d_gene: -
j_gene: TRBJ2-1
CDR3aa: CASRSGSYNEQFF
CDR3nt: TGTGCCAGCAGAAGCGGGTCCTACAATGAGCAGTTCTTC

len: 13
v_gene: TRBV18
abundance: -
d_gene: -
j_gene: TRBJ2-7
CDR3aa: CASSPQGVYEQYF
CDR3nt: TGTGCCAGCTCACCCCAGGGTGTCTACGAGCAGTACTTC

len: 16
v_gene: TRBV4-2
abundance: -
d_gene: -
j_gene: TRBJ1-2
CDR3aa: CASSQEGRGERYGYTF
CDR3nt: TGTGCCAGCAGCCAAGAGGGCAGGGGCGAGAGGTATGGCTACACCTTC

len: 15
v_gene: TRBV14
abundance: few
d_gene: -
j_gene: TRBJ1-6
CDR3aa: CASSYRGGASSPLHF
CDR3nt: TGTGCCAGCAGCTACCGGGGGGGGGCTTCCTCACCCCTCCACTTT

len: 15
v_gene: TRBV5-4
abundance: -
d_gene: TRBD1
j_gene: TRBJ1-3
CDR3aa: CASSLPGTGKNTIYF
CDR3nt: TGTGCCAGCAGCCTACCCGGGACAGGGAAAAACACCATATATTTT

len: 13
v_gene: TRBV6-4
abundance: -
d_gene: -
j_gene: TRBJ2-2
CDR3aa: CASREVISGELFF
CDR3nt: TGTGCCAGCAGGGAGGTTATTTCCGGGGAGCTGTTTTTT

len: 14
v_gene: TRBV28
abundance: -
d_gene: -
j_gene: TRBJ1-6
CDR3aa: CASSFGRGKSPLHF
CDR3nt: TGTGCCAGCAGTTTCGGAAGGGGGAAATCACCCCTCCACTTT

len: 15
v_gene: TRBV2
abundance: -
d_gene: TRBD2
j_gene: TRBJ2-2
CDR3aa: CASSRTSGNTGELFF
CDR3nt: TGTGCCAGCAGCCGGACTAGCGGGAACACCGGGGAGCTGTTTTTT

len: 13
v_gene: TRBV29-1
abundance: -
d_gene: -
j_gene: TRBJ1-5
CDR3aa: CSVRGAWGQPQHF
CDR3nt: TGCAGCGTCAGGGGCGCTTGGGGACAGCCCCAGCATTTT

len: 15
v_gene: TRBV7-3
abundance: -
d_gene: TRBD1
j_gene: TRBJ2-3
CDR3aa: CASSLAPGGTDTQYF
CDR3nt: TGTGCCAGCAGCCTAGCCCCAGGGGGTACAGATACGCAGTATTTT

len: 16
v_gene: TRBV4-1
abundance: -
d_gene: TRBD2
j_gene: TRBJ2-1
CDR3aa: CASSPFGLAGDWEQFF
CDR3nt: TGCGCCAGCAGCCCGTTCGGGCTAGCGGGAGATTGGGAGCAGTTCTTC

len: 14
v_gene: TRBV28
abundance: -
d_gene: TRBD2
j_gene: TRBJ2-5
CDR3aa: CASSFASGSGTQYF
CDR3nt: TGTGCCAGCAGTTTTGCTAGCGGGAGCGGGACCCAGTACTTC

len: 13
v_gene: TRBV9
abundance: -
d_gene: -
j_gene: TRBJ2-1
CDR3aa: CASSTSAYNEQFF
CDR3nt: TGTGCCAGCAGCACTAGTGCCTACAATGAGCAGTTCTTC

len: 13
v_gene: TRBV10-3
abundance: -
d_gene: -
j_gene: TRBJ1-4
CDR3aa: CAIKAGTNEKLFF
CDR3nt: TGTGCCATCAAGGCGGGAACTAATGAAAAACTGTTTTTT

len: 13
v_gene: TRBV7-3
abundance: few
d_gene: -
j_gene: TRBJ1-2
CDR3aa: CASSYRGGDGYTF
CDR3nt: TGTGCCAGCAGCTATCGGGGTGGAGATGGCTACACCTTC

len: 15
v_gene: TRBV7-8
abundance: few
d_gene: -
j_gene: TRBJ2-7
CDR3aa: CASSLEQGRSYEQYF
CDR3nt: TGTGCCAGCAGCTTAGAGCAGGGCCGCTCCTACGAGCAGTACTTC

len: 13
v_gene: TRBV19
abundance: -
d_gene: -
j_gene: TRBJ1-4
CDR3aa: CASSTMFDEKLFF
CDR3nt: TGTGCCAGTAGTACTATGTTTGATGAAAAACTGTTTTTT

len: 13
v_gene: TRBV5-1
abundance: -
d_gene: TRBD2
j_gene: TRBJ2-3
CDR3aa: CASSWGGSDTQYF
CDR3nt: TGCGCCAGCAGCTGGGGGGGTTCAGATACGCAGTATTTT

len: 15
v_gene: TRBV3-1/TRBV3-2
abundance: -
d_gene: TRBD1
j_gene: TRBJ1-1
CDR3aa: CASSQAGTGIPEAFF
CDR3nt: TGTGCCAGCAGCCAAGCCGGGACAGGGATCCCTGAAGCTTTCTTT

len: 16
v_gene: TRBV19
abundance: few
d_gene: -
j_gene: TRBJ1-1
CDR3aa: CASRKGGTAVNTEAFF
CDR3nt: TGTGCCAGTAGGAAAGGAGGGACGGCTGTTAACACTGAAGCTTTCTTT

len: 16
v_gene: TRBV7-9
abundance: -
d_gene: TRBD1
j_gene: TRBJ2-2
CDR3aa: CASSHLQGVSNRELFF
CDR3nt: TGTGCCAGCAGCCACCTCCAGGGGGTTTCGAACAGGGAGCTGTTTTTT

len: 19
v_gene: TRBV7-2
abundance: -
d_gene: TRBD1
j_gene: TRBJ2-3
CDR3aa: CASSLARRGQPASTDTQYF
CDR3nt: TGTGCCAGCAGCTTAGCGCGTAGGGGACAGCCAGCTAGCACAGATACGCAGTATTTT

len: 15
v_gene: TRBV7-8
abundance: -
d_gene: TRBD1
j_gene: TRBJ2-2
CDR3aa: CASSLGQSRAGELFF
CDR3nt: TGTGCCAGCAGCTTGGGACAGTCTAGGGCCGGGGAGCTGTTTTTT

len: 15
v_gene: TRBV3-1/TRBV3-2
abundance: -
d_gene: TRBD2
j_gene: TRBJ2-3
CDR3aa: CASSLQRGGTDTQYF
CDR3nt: TGTGCCAGCAGCCTCCAGCGGGGCGGGACAGATACGCAGTATTTT